This passage covers 32 T cell receptor beta chains from one sample sequenced in a study of cytomegalovirus exposure and HLA in healthy donors. The PCR employed 60 Vbeta primers together with 13 Jbeta primers. Here immunoSEQ multiplex PCR was the method, and the copy in TCRdb shows in-frame clones only, minus some. The sample lists fewer than 250,000 clones; around 85% were seen once. Source material: PBMCs. All receptors derive from a man younger than 35 in good health and CMV-seronegative.

CDR3 sequence (DNA): TGCGCCAGCAGACCCTTTGAGGGGGCAGGAGATACGCAGTATTTT. It yields the protein CASRPFEGAGDTQYF. The V and J genes are TRBV4-1 and TRBJ2-3; 7 bases are shared with TRBD1. V lost 6 bases to trimming and J lost 5 bases; unmatched junction nucleotides: 11. CDR1 is MGHRA and CDR2 is YSYEKL in the germline V gene. This CDR3 comprises 15 residues.

The chain recombines TRBV6-1 with TRBJ1-1; 7 bases map to TRBD1. This CDR3 region has 15 residues. Per germline, CDR1 MNHNS and CDR2 SASEGT. V lost 5 bases and J lost 0; bases outside the gene matches: 6. CDR3 sequence reads: CASSKGQFMNTEAFF. As DNA, the CDR3 is TGTGCCAGCAGTAAGGGACAGTTCATGAACACTGAAGCTTTCTTT.

With respect to this clone: The sample carries other DNA sequences with the same CDR3. The V and J genes are TRBV11-2 and TRBJ1-2, with 7 positions matching TRBD1. The CDR3 sequence is 16 residues long. Germline loops: CDR1 SGHAT, CDR2 FQNNGV. V was clipped by 2 bases and J by 0 bases; unmatched bases: 6. CDR3 residues: CASSLSPGQSNYGYTF. CDR3 nucleotide sequence: TGTGCCAGCAGCTTATCTCCGGGACAGTCTAACTATGGCTACACCTTC.

This sequence joins TRBV18 and TRBJ1-2; 7 bases line up with TRBD1. CDR3 length: 13 amino acids. Germline CDR1 is KGHSH and CDR2 is LQKENI. The V and J ends lost 5 bases and 5 bases, in that order; junction bases with no gene match: 5. The CDR3 DNA sequence: TGTGCCAGCTCAGTAGACAGGGATTATGGCTACACCTTC. Protein product: CASSVDRDYGYTF.

V gene TRBV7-2 combines with J gene TRBJ1-4; no clear D gene. Trimming pared 1 base from V and 3 bases from J, leaving 9 bases between. Germline V lookup: CDR1 SGHTA, CDR2 FQGNSA. The CDR3 length is 15 residues. CDR3: CASSLGRVPNEKLFF. CDR3 DNA sequence: TGTGCCAGCAGCTTAGGTCGGGTTCCTAATGAAAAACTGTTTTTT. The whole variable domain, filled in from reference TRBV7-2 and TRBJ1-4, reads GAGVSQSPSNKVTEKGKDVELRCDPISGHTALYWYRQSLGQGLEFLIYFQGNSAPDKSGLPSDRFSAERTGGSVSTLTIQRTQQEDSAVYLCASSLGRVPNEKLFFGSGTQLSVL.

The V call is TRBV27, the J call TRBJ2-2; 7 bases fit TRBD1. Germline V gives CDR1 MNHEY, CDR2 SMNVEV (reference sequence). CDR3 size: 13 residues. V gave up 7 bases and J gave up 8 bases; unmatched junction bases: 7. The CDR3 region has the DNA TGTGCCAGCATCGACAGGGCATCGGGGGAGCTGTTTTTT. It specifies CASIDRASGELFF.

DNA for the CDR3: TGCAGCGTTATAGGGGGGGGGATCTCTAATGAGCAGTTCTTC. Translating it yields CSVIGGGISNEQFF. This chain joins TRBV29-1 and TRBJ2-1, with D tentatively TRBD2 (7 bases). The germline V gene has CDR1 SQVTM and CDR2 ANQGSEA. This CDR3 has 14 residues. V was shortened by 5 bases and J by 7 bases, with 18 bases between the two germline ends.

The gene calls are TRBV4-1 and TRBJ2-7; 11 bases line up with TRBD2. With V trimmed by 1 base and J by 9 bases, 8 bases remained unmatched. The CDR3 extends over 15 amino acids. Germline V gives CDR1 MGHRA, CDR2 YSYEKL. CDR3 DNA sequence: TGCGCCAGCAGCCAAGTGGTCCTAGCGGGGGGACCGCAGTACTTC. Protein product: CASSQVVLAGGPQYF.

This clone has only one observation. V usage is TRBV6-5 and J usage is TRBJ2-7, with TRBD1 matching over 8 bases. The CDR3 length is 16 residues. CDR1 MNHEY and CDR2 SVGAGI come from the germline V gene. V lost 4 bases, J lost 4 bases, and 12 bases stayed unmatched. Written as DNA, the CDR3 is TGTGCCAGCAGTTCCGTGCCGGGACAGGAGTCGTACGAGCAGTACTTC. Its translation: CASSSVPGQESYEQYF.

The genes are TRBV11-2 and TRBJ1-2; D remains ambiguous. Germline V gene sequence: CDR1 SGHAT, CDR2 FQNNGV. The CDR3 is made up of 11 amino acids. V was cut by 1 base and J by 6 bases, with 3 bases left in between. In DNA form, the CDR3 reads TGTGCCAGCAGCTTAGTCAATGGCTACACCTTC. Its protein product is CASSLVNGYTF.

The gene calls are TRBV27 and TRBJ2-3; a weak D match, TRBD1 (6 bases). The CDR3 totals 14 residues. Per germline, CDR1 MNHEY and CDR2 SMNVEV (reference sequence). V shed 1 base and J shed 2 bases, with 7 bases lying between them. This CDR3 is CASSLYRVTDTQYF. The CDR3 DNA reads as TGTGCCAGCAGTTTATACAGGGTCACAGATACGCAGTATTTT.

In DNA form, the CDR3 reads TGTGCCAGCAGCCCAGGACTTACGAGCTCCTACAATGAGCAGTTCTTC. Its translation is CASSPGLTSSYNEQFF. This rearrangement joins TRBV5-4 to TRBJ2-1; TRBD2 is a possible D gene (5 bases). The germline V gene encodes CDR1 SGHNT and CDR2 YYREEE (reference sequence). The CDR3 is 16 residues long. Trimming took 4 bases from V and 0 from J, leaving 14 bases between them.

This clone was seen once. V gene TRBV2 combines with J gene TRBJ2-3; 7 bases fit TRBD2. The CDR3 has 16 residues. V was clipped by 1 base and J by 0 bases; unmatched bases: 4. Germline CDR1 SNHLY, CDR2 FYNNEI. CDR3 sequence: CASSEGGGFSTDTQYF. CDR3 DNA: TGTGCCAGCAGTGAAGGCGGGGGTTTTAGCACAGATACGCAGTATTTT.

This chain connects TRBV4-3 to TRBJ2-3, with D tentatively TRBD1 (5 bases). Germline V gene data show CDR1 as LGHNA and CDR2 as YSLEER. This CDR3 region has 17 residues. V lost 3 bases and J 4 bases, leaving 20 bases between the germline ends. The CDR3 protein is CASSQDIHLVFPDTQYF. CDR3 coding DNA: TGCGCCAGCAGCCAGGACATACATTTGGTATTTCCAGATACGCAGTATTTT.

The chain has TRBV29-1 and TRBJ2-7; 7 bases are shared with TRBD1. The junction had 4 bases not matched to a gene; V was cut back by 3 bases and J by 5 bases. The CDR3 consists of 12 residues. CDR1 and CDR2 from the germline V gene are SQVTM and ANQGSEA. CDR3 in amino acids: CSVERGQDEQYF. The CDR3 DNA is TGCAGCGTTGAGAGGGGGCAGGACGAGCAGTACTTC.

The rearrangement uses TRBV9 and TRBJ1-2; D is ambiguous. The germline V gene has CDR1 SGDLS and CDR2 YYNGEE. This CDR3 spans 15 amino acids. V gave up 0 bases and J gave up 4 bases, with 13 bases separating them. The chain's CDR3 is CASSVVAGATYGYTF. CDR3 sequence (DNA): TGTGCCAGCAGCGTAGTGGCGGGCGCCACCTATGGCTACACCTTC.

The rearrangement uses TRBV7-6 and TRBJ1-2; 7 nucleotides line up with TRBD1. In germline, CDR1 is SGHVS, CDR2 FNYEAQ. CDR3 length: 15 amino acids. Trimming took 2 bases from V and 13 from J; bases not matched to a gene: 16. The CDR3 region is CASSLLGGRALRGTF. As DNA, the CDR3 is TGTGCCAGCAGCTTATTAGGGGGCAGGGCCCTTAGGGGCACCTTC.

A remark on this clone: Germline and junction disagree at one end, which may indicate a read error. This chain's CDR3 is CSSSLEVPGSDRGYTF. CDR3 bases: TGTTCCAGCAGCTTAGAGGTCCCGGGTTCAGATCGGGGCTACACCTTC. The V and J genes are TRBV7-9 and TRBJ1-2; no firm D call. The CDR3 contains 16 residues. The germline V gene encodes CDR1 SEHNR and CDR2 FQNEAQ (reference sequence).

V and J are TRBV5-1 and TRBJ1-4; D is uncertain. Trimming removed 4 bases from V and 7 bases from J, with 14 bases in between. CDR3 length: 14 residues. Germline CDR1 and CDR2: SGHRS and YFSETQ. CDR3 in DNA: TGCGCCAGCAGCGCGGGCCAAGGAGGTGAAAAACTGTTTTTT. Translated: CASSAGQGGEKLFF.

The chain has TRBV19 and TRBJ2-1; no clear D gene. V gave up 0 bases and J gave up 6 bases, with 3 bases separating them. The CDR3 contains 12 residues. CDR1 and CDR2 from the germline V gene are LNHDA and SQIVND (reference sequence). In DNA form, the CDR3 reads TGTGCCAGTAGTATAGACCTCAATGAGCAGTTCTTC. Its translation: CASSIDLNEQFF.

This sequence joins TRBV5-1 and TRBJ1-1; 7 bases fit TRBD1. Unmatched junction bases numbered 6, after V lost 3 bases and J lost 7 bases. Looked up from germline, CDR1 is SGHRS and CDR2 is YFSETQ. The CDR3 sequence is 13 residues long. The CDR3 sequence: CASSYNRDSEAFF. In DNA, the CDR3 is TGCGCCAGCAGCTACAACCGGGACAGTGAAGCTTTCTTT.

This clone was seen a single time. CDR3 bases: TGTGCCAGCAGCTTAGCGCTTGGCAGGGTGGGGTACGAGCAGTACTTC. This translates into CASSLALGRVGYEQYF. The chain combines TRBV7-2 with TRBJ2-7; tentative D call: TRBD1 (5 bases). Deletions cut 0 bases from V and 4 bases from J, with 16 bases between. The CDR3 runs 16 residues. Germline CDR1 SGHTA, CDR2 FQGNSA.

The chain couples TRBV20-1 to TRBJ1-1, with D unresolved. The V and J ends lost 8 bases and 10 bases respectively, with 14 bases between them. CDR1 is DFQATT, CDR2 SNEGSKA, per germline (reference sequence). The CDR3 has 10 residues. CDR3 amino acids: CSNLDTPAFF. CDR3 sequence (DNA): TGCAGTAACCTTGATACTCCAGCTTTCTTT.

The gene calls are TRBV18 and TRBJ2-5, with D perhaps matching TRBD2 (6 bases). V was clipped by 1 base and J by 1 base, with 7 bases between them. The CDR3 spans 14 residues. Germline V lookup: CDR1 KGHSH, CDR2 LQKENI. The DNA of the CDR3 is TGTGCCAGCTCACCACAACTAGCCCAAGAGACCCAGTACTTC. Its protein is CASSPQLAQETQYF.

The genes are TRBV19 and TRBJ2-3; 7 positions agree with TRBD2. Trimming took 3 bases from V and 0 from J; bases not matched to a gene: 6. Germline CDR1 is LNHDA and CDR2 is SQIVND (reference sequence). The CDR3 is made up of 16 amino acids. The CDR3 bases are TGTGCCAGTAGTATGCTAGCGGAGATTAGCACAGATACGCAGTATTTT. This translates into CASSMLAEISTDTQYF.

The V and J genes are TRBV6-5 and TRBJ2-1; 8 bases align to TRBD2. V gave up 6 bases and J gave up 7 bases; unmatched junction bases: 8. The length of the CDR3 is 14 residues. CDR1 is MNHEY, CDR2 SVGAGI, per germline. CDR3 sequence: CASSRTGLGNEQFF. For the CDR3, the DNA is TGTGCCAGCAGCCGAACGGGACTAGGGAATGAGCAGTTCTTC.

The V gene is TRBV5-1, the J gene TRBJ2-1, with D possibly TRBD1 on 5 matching bases. Trimming removed 5 bases from V and 9 bases from J, with 15 bases in between. The CDR3 covers 13 residues. Germline CDR1 SGHRS, CDR2 YFSETQ. CDR3 amino acids: CASRKGQGSEQFF. CDR3 bases: TGCGCCAGCAGGAAGGGGCAGGGAAGTGAGCAGTTCTTC. Variable domain in full (rest from reference TRBV5-1 and TRBJ2-1): KAGVTQTPRYLIKTRGQQVTLSCSPISGHRSVSWYQQTPGQGLQFLFEYFSETQRNKGNFPGRFSGRQFSNSRSEMNVSTLELGDSALYLCASRKGQGSEQFFGPGTRLTVL.

J is TRBJ2-5 and V is TRBV7-3, with 8 bases fitting TRBD1. Germline trimming cut 4 bases from V and 5 bases from J; bases unmatched to any gene: 6. This CDR3 is 14 amino acids long. Germline V CDR1 and CDR2: SGHTA, FQGTGA. The CDR3 region has the DNA TGTGCCAGCAGCTACTCAGGGGGCTGGGAGACCCAGTACTTC. It is translated as CASSYSGGWETQYF.

The gene calls are TRBV30 and TRBJ1-1; 7 positions agree with TRBD1. V was clipped by 2 bases and J by 4 bases; unmatched bases: 4. Germline V gene lookup returns CDR1 GTSNPN and CDR2 SVGIG (reference sequence). The CDR3 sequence is 13 residues long. In DNA, the CDR3 is TGTGCCTGGAGTAGGGGGCGGGTCACTGAAGCTTTCTTT. Its protein product is CAWSRGRVTEAFF.

This rearrangement joins TRBV7-2 to TRBJ1-1; 7 bases are a match to TRBD1. CDR1 and CDR2 from the germline V gene are SGHTA and FQGNSA. The CDR3 loop spans 16 amino acids. The junction had 13 bases not matched to a gene; V was cut back by 6 bases and J by 3 bases. The CDR3 is CASRSRDRRSDTEAFF. The DNA of the CDR3 is TGTGCCAGCAGGAGCCGGGACAGAAGGTCCGACACTGAAGCTTTCTTT.

Only one count was recorded for this clone. V usage is TRBV7-9 and J usage is TRBJ2-1, with D possibly TRBD2 on 6 matching bases. This CDR3 contains 16 residues. V lost 1 base and J 1 base, leaving 11 bases between the germline ends. From germline, CDR1 is SEHNR and CDR2 FQNEAQ (reference sequence). The CDR3 protein is CASSLGRVGSYNEQFF. The DNA for the CDR3 is TGTGCCAGCAGCTTAGGGAGGGTGGGATCCTACAATGAGCAGTTCTTC.

V and J are TRBV18 and TRBJ1-4; the D is unclear. V was cut by 1 base and J by 5 bases, with 5 bases left in between. In germline, CDR1 is KGHSH, CDR2 LQKENI. This CDR3 contains 13 residues. CDR3 loop: CASSPHRNEKLFF. In DNA, the CDR3 is TGTGCCAGCTCACCACATCGGAATGAAAAACTGTTTTTT.